The 21 T cell receptor beta chains listed next were all sequenced from one sample in a study of post-analysis software for immune sequencing data. Researchers reported that TCR beta cDNA libraries carried unique molecular identifiers. MiXCR, run by TCRdb on the PCR reads, gives a single entry per CDR3 protein. Here the sample spans about 560,000 distinct CDR3 sequences, around 47% being singletons. Whole-study findings and limits: With TRBV5-6, TRBV5-1 and TRBV20-1 included, several TRBV segments were more frequent in patients than in controls.

These receptors have no identified antigens. The sample consisted of blood. The receptor set was obtained from a girl aged 10 to 17 with multiple sclerosis.

The chain is built from TRBV20-1 and TRBJ2-3; a possible D gene is TRBD2 (5 bases). Between the trimmed V and J ends, which lost 4 bases and 3 bases, there was a span of 5 bases. Germline assignment: CDR1 DFQATT and CDR2 SNEGSKA (reference sequence). This CDR3 contains 11 residues. The CDR3 coding sequence is TGCAGTGCTACGGGGACAGATACGCAGTATTTT. This translates into CSATGTDTQYF.

The chain combines TRBV5-1 with TRBJ2-7; D gene ambiguous. The length of the CDR3 is 16 residues. Looked up from germline, CDR1 is SGHRS and CDR2 is YFSETQ. Trimming removed 4 bases from V and 3 bases from J, with 20 bases in between. DNA of the CDR3: TGCGCCAGCAGCGGTTTCAAGGGCCGGAGTAACTACGAGCAGTACTTC. It yields the protein CASSGFKGRSNYEQYF.

This chain connects TRBV7-9 to TRBJ2-3; 10 nucleotides align to TRBD2. V lost 3 bases to trimming and J lost 3 bases; unmatched junction nucleotides: 6. Germline V CDR1 and CDR2: SEHNR, FQNEAQ (reference sequence). The CDR3 is 16 residues long. The CDR3 here is CASSFSELAGTDTQYF. The CDR3, as DNA: TGTGCCAGCAGCTTCTCCGAACTAGCGGGAACAGATACGCAGTATTTT.

This rearrangement joins TRBV4-1 to TRBJ2-2; D could derive from TRBD1 or TRBD2 (5 bases each). Germline V CDR1 and CDR2: MGHRA, YSYEKL. The CDR3 totals 17 residues. Trimming left V 0 bases short and J 3 bases short, with 14 bases between. The CDR3 DNA follows: TGCGCCAGCAGCCAAGATGATGGGGGTACCTACACCGGGGAGCTGTTTTTT. As protein: CASSQDDGGTYTGELFF.

This clonotype was counted many times. This chain uses TRBV5-5 with TRBJ2-7, with 16 nucleotides matching TRBD2. CDR3 size: 14 residues. V trimming: 7 bases; J trimming: 2 bases; junction bases outside the gene matches: 0. The germline CDR1 and CDR2 sequences are SGHKS and YYEKEE (reference sequence). CDR3 protein: CASGTSGRAYEQYF. In nucleotides, the CDR3 is TGTGCCAGCGGGACTAGCGGGAGGGCCTACGAGCAGTACTTC.

A single count supports this clonotype. The chain has TRBV9 and TRBJ1-2; 8 nucleotides match TRBD1. Trimming removed 0 bases from V and 5 bases from J; junction bases left unmatched: 9. Germline assignment: CDR1 SGDLS and CDR2 YYNGEE. The CDR3 consists of 16 residues. CDR3 DNA: TGTGCCAGCAGCGTAGCGCCGACAGGGGAGGTTTATGGCTACACCTTC. Its protein is CASSVAPTGEVYGYTF.

The chain employs TRBV12-3 or TRBV12-4 and TRBJ2-7, with D perhaps matching TRBD1 or TRBD2 (5 bases each). The CDR3 is made up of 15 amino acids. Trimming left V 5 bases short and J 9 bases short, with 23 bases between. The CDR3 protein is CASSHRRGAPLGQYF. For the CDR3, the DNA is TGTGCCAGCAGTCACCGAAGAGGGGCCCCTCTCGGGCAGTACTTC.

This clonotype was observed a handful of times. V is TRBV4-2 and J is TRBJ2-7; 12 bases match TRBD2. Germline trimming cut 5 bases from V and 2 bases from J; bases unmatched to any gene: 4. CDR1 and CDR2 (germline): LGHNA, YNFKEQ. This CDR3 has 15 amino acids. The CDR3 nucleotides read TGTGCCAGCAGCGCTTCTAGCGGGGGGGCCTACGAGCAGTACTTC. This codes for CASSASSGGAYEQYF.

On this clonotype: Compared with germline, one end of the junction differs, possibly owing to a read error. The chain has TRBV6-5 and TRBJ2-7; 7 nucleotides align to TRBD1. This CDR3 has 11 residues. Germline V gives CDR1 MNHEY, CDR2 SVGAGI. In nucleotides, the CDR3 is TGTACCAGCAGTCAACGGGACAGGCAGTACTTC. Translated, it gives CTSSQRDRQYF.

The J gene is TRBJ2-3, the V gene TRBV20-1; 8 bases are shared with TRBD1. Germline values: CDR1 DFQATT, CDR2 SNEGSKA (reference sequence). V gave up 3 bases and J gave up 4 bases; unmatched junction bases: 6. The CDR3 runs 14 residues. The CDR3 loop is CSARRGQGADTQYF. As DNA, the CDR3 is TGCAGTGCTAGGCGCGGACAGGGCGCAGATACGCAGTATTTT.

J is TRBJ1-2 and V is TRBV29-1; D unclear. V lost 5 bases and J lost 8, with 15 bases in between. CDR3 size: 12 residues. The germline gives CDR1 SQVTM, CDR2 ANQGSEA. The CDR3 reads CSVSSSSRGYTF. CDR3 bases: TGCAGCGTTTCGTCTTCTTCTCGCGGCTACACCTTC. Variable domain in full (rest from reference TRBV29-1 and TRBJ1-2): SAVISQKPSRDICQRGTSLTIQCQVDSQVTMMFWYRQQPGQSLTLIATANQGSEATYESGFVIDKFPISRPNLTFSTLTVSNMSPEDSSIYLCSVSSSSRGYTFGSGTRLTVV.

V and J are TRBV27 and TRBJ2-1; D tentatively fits TRBD1 or TRBD2 (5 bases each). Germline V lookup: CDR1 MNHEY, CDR2 SMNVEV (reference sequence). Trimming took 5 bases from V and 0 from J, leaving 8 bases between them. This CDR3 spans 14 amino acids. CDR3: CASSRDPSYNEQFF. The CDR3 coding sequence is TGTGCCAGCAGTAGGGACCCCTCCTACAATGAGCAGTTCTTC.

This clonotype was counted a few times. This chain uses TRBV6-1 with TRBJ1-2; 9 bases line up with TRBD1. The CDR3 sequence is 14 residues long. The J segment lost 3 bases and the V segment lost 5 bases, leaving 4 bases of the junction unmatched. Germline CDR1 MNHNS, CDR2 SASEGT. CDR3: CASSPGQGYYGYTF. CDR3 bases: TGTGCCAGCAGTCCGGGACAGGGATACTATGGCTACACCTTC.

This clonotype was observed a handful of times. The chain employs TRBV29-1 and TRBJ2-3; D possibly corresponds to TRBD1 (7 bases). Germline loops: CDR1 SQVTM, CDR2 ANQGSEA. The CDR3 is 15 residues long. The ends were cut back, 5 bases at V and 1 base at J, with 16 bases in the middle. The CDR3 here is CSVSEGTARTDTQYF. The DNA for the CDR3 is TGCAGCGTTTCGGAGGGGACAGCCCGCACAGATACGCAGTATTTT.

The sample holds many counts of this clonotype. The chain carries TRBV29-1 and TRBJ1-2; 7 bases are a match to TRBD1. CDR3 size: 14 residues. The trim removed 4 bases at V and 0 bases at J, leaving 5 bases unmatched. CDR1 is SQVTM, CDR2 ANQGSEA, per germline. CDR3 DNA sequence: TGCAGCGTTGGAGGACAGGAGACTAACTATGGCTACACCTTC. The encoded protein is CSVGGQETNYGYTF.

A few counts support this clonotype. This chain joins TRBV12-3 or TRBV12-4 and TRBJ1-5; 7 nucleotides line up with TRBD1. The CDR3 loop spans 15 amino acids. The ends lost 5 bases at V and 4 bases at J; junction bases unmatched: 8. CDR3 nucleotides: TGTGCCAGCAGTCCTACCCCAGGGGGAAATCAGCCCCAGCATTTT. It specifies CASSPTPGGNQPQHF.

The table lists this clonotype with a few counts. A much larger clone differs by one base, so this may be a read error. V and J are TRBV7-9 and TRBJ2-3; D is undetermined. The CDR3 is 11 amino acids. The germline V and J ends were trimmed by 7 bases and 2 bases, with 4 bases remaining between them. Germline V gives CDR1 SEHNR, CDR2 FQNEAQ (reference sequence). CDR3 sequence reads: CASTYTDTQYF. The CDR3 DNA is TGTGCCAGCACCTACACAGATACGCAGTATTTT.

The chain couples TRBV12-3 or TRBV12-4 to TRBJ2-5, with 13 bases identical to TRBD2. CDR3 length: 16 residues. With V trimmed by 6 bases and J by 7 bases, 11 bases remained unmatched. The CDR3 sequence is CASSSGTSGKVGTQYF. As DNA, the CDR3 is TGTGCCAGCAGCTCCGGGACTAGCGGGAAAGTAGGGACCCAGTACTTC.

The CDR3 nucleotides read TGTGCCAGCAGCTTTAACCCCCTCTACGAGCAGTACTTC. Translated, it gives CASSFNPLYEQYF. The gene calls are TRBV7-8 and TRBJ2-5; D unresolved. The J call may not be correct, given that the DNA end is closer to TRBJ2-7. This CDR3 contains 13 residues. Germline CDR1 and CDR2: SGHVS and FQNEAQ.

This chain uses TRBV6-5 with TRBJ2-3; tentatively, D is TRBD1 (5 bases). The CDR3 extends over 17 amino acids. Trimming shortened V by 0 bases and J by 2 bases, and 15 bases separated the two germline ends. Germline values: CDR1 MNHEY, CDR2 SVGAGI. Written as DNA, the CDR3 is TGTGCCAGCAGTTACTCGAACGGGCAGGGTGCCACAGATACGCAGTATTTT. It translates to CASSYSNGQGATDTQYF.

The V gene is TRBV20-1, the J gene TRBJ2-7, with TRBD2 matching over 9 bases. Near its end, the DNA agrees better with TRBJ2-5, so the J call may be wrong. The CDR3 length is 15 residues. CDR1 is DFQATT, CDR2 SNEGSKA, per germline (reference sequence). The CDR3 loop reads CSARARGGAGETQYF. For the CDR3, the DNA is TGCAGTGCTAGAGCGCGGGGGGGCGCAGGGGAGACCCAGTACTTC.